These 27 T cell receptor beta chains came from one sample sequenced in a study of radiotherapy plus CTLA-4 blockade in lung cancer. The method was immunoSEQ multiplex PCR; TCRdb's version includes in-frame clones alone and lacks a portion of them. The sample has 62,000 or so clones; 65% to 80% are singletons. The input for sequencing was peripheral blood, taken from a patient treated with radiotherapy plus ipilimumab. These receptors were obtained from a human donor with non-small cell lung cancer who had a complete response to radiotherapy plus ipilimumab.

This clone appeared once. The chain links TRBV2 to TRBJ1-2; perhaps TRBD1 as D (6 bases). In germline, CDR1 is SNHLY, CDR2 FYNNEI. The CDR3 loop spans 14 amino acids. Trimming shortened V by 6 bases and J by 4 bases, and 15 bases separated the two germline ends. The chain's CDR3 is CASRPTGTAYGYTF. CDR3 nucleotides: TGTGCCAGCAGGCCCACAGGGACGGCCTATGGCTACACCTTC.

In its sample, this clone was seen a few times. This chain uses TRBV10-3 with TRBJ2-2, with D perhaps TRBD2 (6 bases). Trimming left V 11 bases short and J 7 bases short, with 17 bases between. Germline loops: CDR1 ENHRY, CDR2 SYGVKD. The CDR3 is 13 amino acids. The CDR3 region is CASRREGGGELFF. The CDR3 DNA is TGTGCCTCGAGGCGGGAAGGTGGCGGGGAGCTGTTTTTT.

The V gene is TRBV5-1, the J gene TRBJ1-4; D uncertain. The germline V gene has CDR1 SGHRS and CDR2 YFSETQ. V was shortened by 4 bases and J by 7 bases, with 17 bases between the two germline ends. This CDR3 has 15 amino acids. DNA for the CDR3: TGCGCCAGCAGCCCCCCGCCGGGCGGGAGTGAAAAACTGTTTTTT. Translating gives CASSPPPGGSEKLFF.

The V call is TRBV15, the J call TRBJ1-2; D remains unclear. V was trimmed by 1 base and J by 7 bases, leaving 19 bases between them. CDR3 length equals 16 residues. Germline assignment: CDR1 LNHNV and CDR2 YYDKDF (reference sequence). DNA of the CDR3: TGTGCCACCAGCAGAGGTCCGGACCCCAGGTTCAGTGGCTACACCTTC. Translated, it gives CATSRGPDPRFSGYTF.

The chain has TRBV5-6 and TRBJ2-1; D possibly corresponds to TRBD1 (6 bases). V lost 0 bases and J 8 bases, leaving 12 bases between the germline ends. CDR1 is SGHDT and CDR2 is YYEEEE in the germline V gene. The CDR3 extends over 14 amino acids. In nucleotides, the CDR3 is TGTGCCAGCAGCTTGGCACAGGGTGTGGATGAGCAGTTCTTC. Translation gives CASSLAQGVDEQFF.

The chain has TRBV5-4 and TRBJ1-1, with TRBD1 matching over 7 bases. The CDR3 sequence is 15 residues long. J lost 4 bases, V lost 4 bases, and 10 bases had no gene match. The V gene's germline CDR1 is SGHNT and CDR2 YYREEE (reference sequence). For the CDR3, the DNA is TGTGCCAGCAGCCCAACGGACAGGCTGCCCACTGAAGCTTTCTTT. Translated: CASSPTDRLPTEAFF.

This clone showed up just a few times. The gene calls are TRBV10-3 and TRBJ1-2; possible D gene TRBD1, 6 bases. Germline V lookup: CDR1 ENHRY, CDR2 SYGVKD. V lost 6 bases to trimming and J lost 5 bases, with 25 bases between them. The CDR3 totals 17 residues. The CDR3, as DNA: TGTGCCATCAGGGAGGACATGGGACAAATAGGAGGATATGGCTACACCTTC. Translated: CAIREDMGQIGGYGYTF.

The chain recombines TRBV10-3 with TRBJ2-7, with D maybe TRBD1 (5 bases). The CDR3 length is 12 residues. The germline V gene has CDR1 ENHRY and CDR2 SYGVKD. The CDR3 protein is CGPWGSLYEQYV. As DNA, the CDR3 is TGTGGCCCTTGGGGCAGCTTATACGAGCAGTACGTC.

V usage is TRBV7-2 and J usage is TRBJ1-2; no definite D call. The CDR3 extends over 13 amino acids. V was cut by 2 bases and J by 1 base, with 5 bases left in between. The V gene's germline CDR1 is SGHTA and CDR2 FQGNSA. In nucleotides, the CDR3 is TGTGCCAGCAGCTTACCCCTTAACTATGGCTACACCTTC. Its protein is CASSLPLNYGYTF.

This sequence joins TRBV30 and TRBJ2-3; 9 positions match TRBD2. J lost 8 bases, V lost 0 bases, and 9 bases had no gene match. This CDR3 is 15 amino acids long. In germline, CDR1 is GTSNPN, CDR2 SVGIG (reference sequence). In DNA form, the CDR3 reads TGTGCCTGGAGTGTATTTGCGGGGGGGCCCGGTACGCAGTATTTT. Its translation: CAWSVFAGGPGTQYF.

The chain uses TRBV5-6 and TRBJ1-5; D is ambiguous. Trimming shortened V by 0 bases and J by 4 bases, and 8 bases separated the two germline ends. In germline, CDR1 is SGHDT, CDR2 YYEEEE. This CDR3 spans 14 amino acids. CDR3 DNA sequence: TGTGCCAGCAGCTTGGAGTACAGTAATCAGCCCCAGCATTTT. Protein product: CASSLEYSNQPQHF.

V is TRBV7-9 and J is TRBJ2-7; D ambiguous. Trimming removed 4 bases from V and 5 bases from J, with 6 bases in between. CDR1 and CDR2 from the germline V gene are SEHNR and FQNEAQ (reference sequence). This CDR3 comprises 11 residues. Here the CDR3 reads CASSYSHEQYF. The CDR3 nucleotides read TGTGCCAGCAGCTATAGCCACGAGCAGTACTTC.

The chain carries TRBV7-2 and TRBJ1-6, with unresolved D. CDR3 length: 17 amino acids. The ends were cut back, 5 bases at V and 7 bases at J, with 21 bases in the middle. Germline V gives CDR1 SGHTA, CDR2 FQGNSA. CDR3 nucleotide sequence: TGTGCCAGCAGCCTCTTCGATCCCGTTCGCCAGAATTCACCCCTCCACTTT. Residues: CASSLFDPVRQNSPLHF.

The chain links TRBV29-1 to TRBJ1-1; TRBD1 matches 8 bases. Trimming removed 0 bases from V and 9 bases from J; junction bases left unmatched: 9. The CDR3 spans 14 residues. Germline lookup yields CDR1 SQVTM and CDR2 ANQGSEA. The CDR3 reads CSVEDRQGLRQAFF. CDR3 in DNA: TGCAGCGTTGAAGACCGACAGGGGTTACGCCAAGCTTTCTTT.

The gene calls are TRBV2 and TRBJ1-1; 10 nucleotides line up with TRBD1. The ends lost 3 bases at V and 1 base at J; junction bases unmatched: 8. Germline V gene sequence: CDR1 SNHLY, CDR2 FYNNEI. This CDR3 is built from 17 residues. CDR3 in amino acids: CASSDNPGQGRNTEAFF. In DNA, the CDR3 is TGTGCCAGCAGTGATAACCCGGGACAGGGGAGGAACACTGAAGCTTTCTTT.

This clone was picked up one time. The V call is TRBV28, the J call TRBJ2-5; D not resolved. From germline, CDR1 is MDHEN and CDR2 SYDVKM. This CDR3 region has 15 residues. V was shortened by 4 bases and J by 0 bases, with 12 bases between the two germline ends. The DNA of the CDR3 is TGTGCCAGCAGTTCCAGTAACCGGGACCAAGAGACCCAGTACTTC. Translating it yields CASSSSNRDQETQYF.

The V call is TRBV29-1, the J call TRBJ1-1; D is unclear. The CDR3 has 13 residues. Germline values: CDR1 SQVTM, CDR2 ANQGSEA. V lost 7 bases, J lost 4 bases, and 16 bases lay in between. The CDR3 nucleotides are TGCAGCGCCCTGCCGGACTCGGGCACTGAAGCTTTCTTT. Residues: CSALPDSGTEAFF.

This clone appeared a single time. The chain couples TRBV7-2 to TRBJ2-3, with a possible D match to TRBD2 (5 bases). V lost 5 bases and J lost 6, with 9 bases in between. This CDR3 region has 12 residues. CDR1 is SGHTA and CDR2 is FQGNSA in the germline V gene. CDR3 loop: CASSEPGDTQYF. As DNA, the CDR3 is TGTGCCAGCAGCGAGCCGGGGGATACGCAGTATTTT.

The chain has TRBV5-6 and TRBJ1-1, with 7 positions matching TRBD1. The CDR3 covers 16 residues. CDR1 is SGHDT, CDR2 YYEEEE, per germline. The trim removed 4 bases at V and 1 base at J, leaving 10 bases unmatched. CDR3 protein: CASSVNDRDGNTEAFF. CDR3 DNA: TGTGCCAGCAGCGTGAACGACAGGGACGGGAACACTGAAGCTTTCTTT.

This clone has only a few counts. The chain carries TRBV4-1 and TRBJ2-3; 7 bases match TRBD1. Per germline, CDR1 MGHRA and CDR2 YSYEKL. The CDR3 is 20 amino acids. The ends lost 2 bases at V and 1 base at J; junction bases unmatched: 18. The CDR3 loop is CASSQQDGPDRIRGTDTQYF. The CDR3 DNA sequence: TGCGCCAGCAGCCAACAGGACGGGCCGGACAGGATCAGAGGCACAGATACGCAGTATTTT.

The chain recombines TRBV30 with TRBJ1-1; 8 positions agree with TRBD1. The CDR3 consists of 13 residues. With V trimmed by 8 bases and J by 4 bases, 9 bases remained unmatched. The germline V gene encodes CDR1 GTSNPN and CDR2 SVGIG (reference sequence). The CDR3: CAGRTGFGTEAFF. As DNA, the CDR3 is TGTGCCGGCAGGACAGGGTTCGGCACTGAAGCTTTCTTT.

The chain is built from TRBV18 and TRBJ2-5; D unclear. V lost 2 bases and J lost 4, with 2 bases in between. This CDR3 is 11 amino acids long. From germline, CDR1 is KGHSH and CDR2 LQKENI. The CDR3 coding sequence is TGTGCCAGCTCACCAACAGAGACCCAGTACTTC. Encoded protein: CASSPTETQYF.

J is TRBJ2-5 and V is TRBV30; 8 bases are shared with TRBD1. From germline, CDR1 is GTSNPN and CDR2 SVGIG (reference sequence). The CDR3 loop spans 16 amino acids. V was pared by 4 bases and J by 2 bases, with 12 bases of the junction left unmatched. This CDR3 reads CAWTHNTDRGQETQYF. The CDR3 DNA follows: TGTGCCTGGACCCATAATACAGACAGGGGACAAGAGACCCAGTACTTC. Drawing the rest from reference TRBV30 and TRBJ2-5, the complete variable domain is SQTIHQWPATLVQPVGSPLSLECTVEGTSNPNLYWYRQAAGRGLQLLFYSVGIGQISSEVPQNLSASRPQDRQFILSSKKLLLSDSGFYLCAWTHNTDRGQETQYFGPGTRLLVL.

The genes are TRBV6-6 and TRBJ1-1; D gene uncertain. This CDR3 contains 12 residues. Germline values: CDR1 MNHNY, CDR2 SVGAGI (reference sequence). V dropped 2 bases and J dropped 8 bases, with 9 bases sitting between them. CDR3 DNA: TGTGCCAGCAGTTACAAGGATCTAGAAGCTTTCTTT. Protein: CASSYKDLEAFF.

The rearrangement joins TRBV19 to TRBJ2-5; 8 nucleotides match TRBD1. CDR1 is LNHDA and CDR2 is SQIVND in the germline V gene (reference sequence). The CDR3 loop spans 13 amino acids. Trimming cost V 7 bases and J 4 bases; bases outside gene matches: 5. The CDR3 loop reads CASTDRGRETQYF. DNA for the CDR3: TGTGCCAGTACAGACAGGGGACGAGAGACCCAGTACTTC.

This chain joins TRBV7-8 and TRBJ2-7, with 9 bases fitting TRBD1. There are 15 residues in the CDR3. With 4 bases clipped from V and 3 bases from J, the junction kept 7 bases outside the gene matches. Looked up from germline, CDR1 is SGHVS and CDR2 is FQNEAQ. CDR3 amino acids: CASSSLGTGRYEQYV. DNA for the CDR3: TGTGCCAGCAGCTCTCTTGGGACAGGGCGCTACGAGCAGTACGTC.

CDR3 protein: CASSLVAGGLSYNEQFF. The CDR3 DNA follows: TGTGCCAGCAGCTTAGTCGCGGGAGGGCTGTCCTACAATGAGCAGTTCTTC. The V gene is TRBV7-2, the J gene TRBJ2-1; 9 bases fit TRBD2. With 1 base clipped from V and 1 base from J, the junction kept 5 bases outside the gene matches. The CDR3 runs to 17 residues. The germline CDR1 and CDR2 sequences are SGHTA and FQGNSA.